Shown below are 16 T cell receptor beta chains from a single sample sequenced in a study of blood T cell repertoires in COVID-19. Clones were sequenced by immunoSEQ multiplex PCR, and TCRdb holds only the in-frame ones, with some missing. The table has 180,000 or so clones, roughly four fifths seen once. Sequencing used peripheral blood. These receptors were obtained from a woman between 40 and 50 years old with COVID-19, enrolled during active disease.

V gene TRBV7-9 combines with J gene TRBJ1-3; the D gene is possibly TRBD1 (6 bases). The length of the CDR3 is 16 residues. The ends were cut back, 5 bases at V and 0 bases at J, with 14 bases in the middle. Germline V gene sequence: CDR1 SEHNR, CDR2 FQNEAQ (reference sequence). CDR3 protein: CASSKTGMGSGNTIYF. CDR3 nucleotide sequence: TGTGCCAGCAGCAAAACAGGGATGGGCTCTGGAAACACCATATATTTT.

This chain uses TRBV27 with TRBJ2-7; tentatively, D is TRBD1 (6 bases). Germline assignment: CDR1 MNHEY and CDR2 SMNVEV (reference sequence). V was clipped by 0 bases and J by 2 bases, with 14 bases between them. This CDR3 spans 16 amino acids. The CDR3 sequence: CASSLSGAGATYEQYF. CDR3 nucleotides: TGTGCCAGCAGTTTATCGGGGGCAGGCGCAACCTACGAGCAGTACTTC.

The CDR3 here is CASSLSAGQADTQYF. The CDR3 DNA sequence: TGTGCCAGCAGCTTGTCAGCGGGCCAAGCCGATACGCAGTATTTT. The rearrangement joins TRBV7-3 to TRBJ2-3, with D perhaps TRBD2 (6 bases). This CDR3 is 15 amino acids long. V was shortened by 3 bases and J by 6 bases, with 16 bases between the two germline ends. Germline CDR1 SGHTA, CDR2 FQGTGA.

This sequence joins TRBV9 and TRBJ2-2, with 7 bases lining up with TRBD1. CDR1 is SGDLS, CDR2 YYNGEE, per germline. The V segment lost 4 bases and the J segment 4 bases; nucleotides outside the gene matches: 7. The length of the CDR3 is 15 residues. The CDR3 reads CASSTRQGTTGELFF. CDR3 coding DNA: TGTGCCAGCAGCACCAGACAGGGCACCACCGGGGAGCTGTTTTTT.

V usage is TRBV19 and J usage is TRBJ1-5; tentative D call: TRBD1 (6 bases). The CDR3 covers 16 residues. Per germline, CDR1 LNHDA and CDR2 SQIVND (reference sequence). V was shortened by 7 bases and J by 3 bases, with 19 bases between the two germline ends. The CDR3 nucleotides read TGTGCCAGTAAGGGGGATGCGGGGGCCTACAATCAGCCCCAGCATTTT. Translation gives CASKGDAGAYNQPQHF.

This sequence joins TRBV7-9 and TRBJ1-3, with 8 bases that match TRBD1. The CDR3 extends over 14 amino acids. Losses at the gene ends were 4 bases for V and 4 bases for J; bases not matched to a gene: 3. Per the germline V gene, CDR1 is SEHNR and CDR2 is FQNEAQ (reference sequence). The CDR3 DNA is TGTGCCAGCAGCTCGACAGGGGTCGGAAACACCATATATTTT. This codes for CASSSTGVGNTIYF.

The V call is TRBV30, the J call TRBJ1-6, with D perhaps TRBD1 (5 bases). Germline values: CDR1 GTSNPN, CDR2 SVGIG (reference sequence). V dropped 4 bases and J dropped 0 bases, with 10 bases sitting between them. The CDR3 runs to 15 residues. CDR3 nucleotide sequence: TGTGCCTGGACAGGGTTAAGCTCCTATAATTCACCCCTCCACTTT. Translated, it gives CAWTGLSSYNSPLHF.

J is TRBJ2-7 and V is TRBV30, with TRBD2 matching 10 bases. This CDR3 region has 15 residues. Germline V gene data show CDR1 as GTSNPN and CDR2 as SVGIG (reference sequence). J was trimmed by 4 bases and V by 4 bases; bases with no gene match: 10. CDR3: CAWKLAGRSTYEQYF. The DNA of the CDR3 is TGTGCCTGGAAACTAGCGGGAAGGTCTACTTACGAGCAGTACTTC.

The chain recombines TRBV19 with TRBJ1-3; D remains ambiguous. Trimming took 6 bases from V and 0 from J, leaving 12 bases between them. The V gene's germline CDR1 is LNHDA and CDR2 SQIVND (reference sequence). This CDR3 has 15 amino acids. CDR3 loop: CASRASGLSGNTIYF. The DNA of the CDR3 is TGTGCCAGTAGGGCCTCTGGCCTCTCTGGAAACACCATATATTTT.

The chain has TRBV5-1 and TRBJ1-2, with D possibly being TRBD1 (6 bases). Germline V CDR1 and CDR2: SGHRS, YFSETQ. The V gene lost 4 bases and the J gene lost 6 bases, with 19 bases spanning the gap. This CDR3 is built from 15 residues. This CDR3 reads CASSQAPNRDNGYTF. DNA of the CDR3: TGCGCCAGCAGCCAGGCTCCCAACAGGGATAATGGCTACACCTTC. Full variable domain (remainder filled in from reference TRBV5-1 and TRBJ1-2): KAGVTQTPRYLIKTRGQQVTLSCSPISGHRSVSWYQQTPGQGLQFLFEYFSETQRNKGNFPGRFSGRQFSNSRSEMNVSTLELGDSALYLCASSQAPNRDNGYTFGSGTRLTVV.

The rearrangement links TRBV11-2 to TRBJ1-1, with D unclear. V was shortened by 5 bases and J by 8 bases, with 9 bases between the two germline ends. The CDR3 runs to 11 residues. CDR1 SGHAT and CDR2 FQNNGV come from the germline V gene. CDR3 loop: CASSHTGEAFF. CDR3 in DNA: TGTGCCAGCAGCCACACGGGGGAAGCTTTCTTT.

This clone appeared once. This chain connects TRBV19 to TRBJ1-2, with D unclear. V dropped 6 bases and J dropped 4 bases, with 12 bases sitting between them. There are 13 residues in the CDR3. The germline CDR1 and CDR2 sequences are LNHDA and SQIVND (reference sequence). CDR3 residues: CASRGGEGYGYTF. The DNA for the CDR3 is TGTGCCAGTAGAGGTGGCGAGGGCTATGGCTACACCTTC.

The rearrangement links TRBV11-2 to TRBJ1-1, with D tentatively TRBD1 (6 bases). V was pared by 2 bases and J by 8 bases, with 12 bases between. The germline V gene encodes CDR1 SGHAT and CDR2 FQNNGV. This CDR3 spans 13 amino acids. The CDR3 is CASSLIGGREAFF. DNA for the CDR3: TGTGCCAGCAGCTTAATCGGGGGGCGCGAAGCTTTCTTT.

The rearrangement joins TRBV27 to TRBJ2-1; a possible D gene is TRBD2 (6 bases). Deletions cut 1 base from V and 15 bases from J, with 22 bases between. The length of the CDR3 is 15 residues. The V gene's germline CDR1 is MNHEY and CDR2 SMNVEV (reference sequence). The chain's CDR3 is CASSLLGGLVATRFF. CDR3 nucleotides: TGTGCCAGCAGTTTATTGGGGGGACTCGTCGCCACTCGGTTCTTC.

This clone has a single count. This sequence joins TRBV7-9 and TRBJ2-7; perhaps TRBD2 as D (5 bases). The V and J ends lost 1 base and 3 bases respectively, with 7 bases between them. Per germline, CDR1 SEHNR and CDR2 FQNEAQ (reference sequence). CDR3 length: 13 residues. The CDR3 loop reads CASSLEDFYEQYV. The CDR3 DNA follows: TGTGCCAGCAGCTTAGAGGACTTCTACGAGCAGTACGTC.

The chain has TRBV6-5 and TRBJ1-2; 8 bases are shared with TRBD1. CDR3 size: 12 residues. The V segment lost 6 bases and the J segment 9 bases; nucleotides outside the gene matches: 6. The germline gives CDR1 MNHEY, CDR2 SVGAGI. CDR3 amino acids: CASSRQGSSYTF. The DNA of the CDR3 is TGTGCCAGCAGCCGACAGGGGTCGAGCTACACCTTC.